These 2 T cell receptor beta chains originate from one sample sequenced in a study of cytomegalovirus exposure and HLA in healthy donors. The PCR had 60 Vbeta and 13 Jbeta primers. TCRdb's table, derived via immunoSEQ multiplex PCR, lists solely in-frame clones and lacks some. The sample has about 140,000 clones, more than 60% seen once. The sample taken for sequencing was PBMCs. Receptor source: a woman in her forties or fifties in good health and CMV-seropositive.

The rearrangement links TRBV6-4 to TRBJ2-3; TRBD1 agrees at 9 bases. V gave up 5 bases and J gave up 3 bases; unmatched junction bases: 3. This CDR3 spans 14 amino acids. Per the germline V gene, CDR1 is MRHNA and CDR2 is SNTAGT. CDR3 sequence reads: CASSRDRETDTQYF. As DNA, the CDR3 is TGTGCCAGCAGTCGGGACAGGGAGACAGATACGCAGTATTTT.

This chain uses TRBV30 with TRBJ2-5; 10 bases map to TRBD1. Trimming cost V 2 bases and J 4 bases; bases outside gene matches: 7. CDR3 length: 15 residues. Germline V gene data show CDR1 as GTSNPN and CDR2 as SVGIG (reference sequence). CDR3 nucleotides: TGTGCCTGGAGTACACCAGGGACAGGGGCAGAGACCCAGTACTTC. This sequence encodes CAWSTPGTGAETQYF.